Listed below are T cell receptor beta chains from one sample, sequenced in a study of shared clonotypes between healthy human individuals. Only in-frame clones appear in the TCRdb table, and some are missing; sequencing was by immunoSEQ multiplex PCR. The sample records approximately 1.9 million clones, 80% to 95% being singletons. The material sequenced was naive CD8+ T cells from PBMCs. These receptor sequences come from a man aged 18 to 29 in good health. Some clones in this sample may be carry-over from other donors' samples. The CDR3 runs from the conserved cysteine through the conserved F or W. A D gene is named only where the DNA matches it firmly. Some rows mark clone size as missing; the rest say once, few, many or name a class of expanded clone.

size,D,V,J,DNA,CDR3
-,-,TRBV9,TRBJ1-2,TGTGCCAGCAGCGAGGGAGGAGAGGGGGACTACTATGGCTACACCTTC,CASSEGGEGDYYGYTF
-,-,TRBV27,TRBJ2-5,TGTGCCAGCAATCCGTCCGGGAGCGGAGAGACCCAGTACTTC,CASNPSGSGETQYF
-,TRBD1,TRBV6-1,TRBJ2-7,TGTGCCATCACACCTAACAGGGGAACCTACGAGCAGTACTTC,CAITPNRGTYEQYF
-,TRBD2,TRBV28,TRBJ2-7,TGTGCCAGCAGTTTAGGGTGGACTAGCGGGGACTACGAGCAGTACTTC,CASSLGWTSGDYEQYF
few,-,TRBV6-5,TRBJ1-1,TGTGCCAGCAGTTACTCGGGGGGCACTGAAGCTTTCTTT,CASSYSGGTEAFF
-,-,TRBV19,TRBJ2-1,TGTGCCAGTAGCGAGGTCTACAATGAGCAGTTCTTC,CASSEVYNEQFF
-,-,TRBV4-1,TRBJ2-7,TGCGCCAGCAGCCTTACAGAATCCTACGAGCAGTACTTC,CASSLTESYEQYF
-,-,TRBV9,TRBJ1-4,TGTGCCAGCAGCCCCAGGCCCTCGGCGGGTGAAAAACTGTTTTTT,CASSPRPSAGEKLFF
-,TRBD2,TRBV9,TRBJ2-1,TGTGCCAGCAGCCCGGGACTAGCGGGAGGGTGGGATGAGCAGTTCTTC,CASSPGLAGGWDEQFF
-,-,TRBV4-2,TRBJ2-3,TGTGCCAGCAGCCAAGGCGGGACCACAGATACGCAGTATTTT,CASSQGGTTDTQYF
once,-,TRBV7-9,TRBJ2-4,TGTGCCAGCACTTTAAATGGCAGGGAGAGGTACTTC,CASTLNGRERYF
-,-,TRBV7-2,TRBJ2-4,TGTGCCAGCAGCTTATTTTCGGGGCCTGCTGACATTCAGTACTTC,CASSLFSGPADIQYF
-,-,TRBV9,TRBJ2-7,TGTGCCAGCAGCGCGCAGGACGGCTACGAGCAGTACTTC,CASSAQDGYEQYF
-,-,TRBV19,TRBJ1-4,TGTGCCAGTAGTACCGGCGGTCAGGGACTCTATAATGAAAAACTGTTTTTT,CASSTGGQGLYNEKLFF
-,-,TRBV5-1,TRBJ2-1,TGCGCCAGCAGCTTGCTGGCAGGCTCCTACAATGAGCAGTTCTTC,CASSLLAGSYNEQFF
once,TRBD1,TRBV5-5,TRBJ2-1,TGTGCCAGCAGCCCATTCAAGGGGGCGGTCGGAAATGAGCAGTTCTTC,CASSPFKGAVGNEQFF
-,-,TRBV15,TRBJ1-2,TGTGCCACCAGCGAGTCTTTCCGGAGTGGCTACACCTTC,CATSESFRSGYTF
once,-,TRBV2,TRBJ2-5,TGTGCCAGCAGTGATAGGAGAGTATTAGATGAGACCCAGTACTTC,CASSDRRVLDETQYF
-,TRBD2,TRBV14,TRBJ2-2,TGTGCCAGCAGCAAGCGGGGATACACCGGGGAGCTGTTTTTT,CASSKRGYTGELFF
-,-,TRBV4-1,TRBJ1-5,TGCGCCAGCAGCCAAGATACTAATTCGGCAGGAAGGAGCAATCAGCCCCAGCATTTT,CASSQDTNSAGRSNQPQHF
-,-,TRBV4-3,TRBJ1-1,TGCGCCAGCAGGCACCACACAGATCTGAACACTGAAGCTTTCTTT,CASRHHTDLNTEAFF
-,-,TRBV13,TRBJ2-1,TGTGCCAGCAGCTTCCTAGCGTCCTACAATGAGCAGTTCTTC,CASSFLASYNEQFF
-,-,TRBV9,TRBJ2-4,TGTGCCAGCAGCGTAGTCGCCCAACAACCTGGGGGTCTAGGCAGGGCTCTAGCCAAAAACATTCAGTACTTC,CASSVVAQQPGGLGRALAKNIQYF
-,-,TRBV28,TRBJ2-2,TGTGCCAGCAGTTTAATCAGGCGACTCTGGTCCGGGGAGCTGTTTTTT,CASSLIRRLWSGELFF
-,-,TRBV7-3,TRBJ1-2,TGTGCCAGCAGCTTAGTCCACGTAGGTTTGGATGGCTACACCTTC,CASSLVHVGLDGYTF
-,-,TRBV4-1,TRBJ2-7,TGCGCCAGCAGCCAAGAGGTCAGGGGACTTGTCGAGCAGTACTTC,CASSQEVRGLVEQYF
-,TRBD2,TRBV14,TRBJ2-7,TGTGCCAGCAAAGACGCGGGGGATTACGAGCAGTACTTC,CASKDAGDYEQYF
-,TRBD2,TRBV9,TRBJ2-7,TGTGCCAGCAGCCCAGGCAGTAGCGGGAGTGACGAGCAGTACTTC,CASSPGSSGSDEQYF